One sample yielded the 25 T cell receptor beta chains listed below, sequenced in a study of cytomegalovirus exposure and HLA in healthy donors. The PCR used 60 Vbeta and 13 Jbeta primers. The repertoire was sequenced with immunoSEQ multiplex PCR; TCRdb's copy has only in-frame clones and lacks some. This sample has about 77,000 clones, with 70% to 80% found just once. Sequences were obtained from PBMCs. These receptors originate from a man aged 35-49 years in good health and CMV-seronegative.

This clone has only one observation. The chain joins TRBV19 to TRBJ2-3; D possibly corresponds to TRBD1 (5 bases). This CDR3 is 14 amino acids long. The V end lost 2 bases, the J end lost 3 bases, and 9 bases lay between the germline ends. Germline V gene data show CDR1 as LNHDA and CDR2 as SQIVND (reference sequence). The CDR3 spells CASSINRRTDTQYF. The CDR3 coding sequence is TGTGCCAGTAGTATAAACAGGAGAACAGATACGCAGTATTTT.

The CDR3: CASLSGGAREQYF. CDR3 nucleotides: TGTGCCAGCCTCAGCGGGGGGGCACGCGAGCAGTACTTC. V is TRBV6-5 and J is TRBJ2-7, with 10 bases that match TRBD2. The germline V gene has CDR1 MNHEY and CDR2 SVGAGI. CDR3 length: 13 amino acids. Unmatched junction bases numbered 7, after V lost 8 bases and J lost 6 bases.

The chain couples TRBV10-3 to TRBJ2-1; D not certain. The CDR3 extends over 13 amino acids. V gave up 5 bases and J gave up 5 bases, with 10 bases separating them. The germline CDR1 and CDR2 sequences are ENHRY and SYGVKD. The DNA of the CDR3 is TGTGCCATCAGTTCCGTGGCAGACAATGAGCAGTTCTTC. Its protein is CAISSVADNEQFF.

The chain employs TRBV5-1 and TRBJ2-2; D not resolved. V gave up 4 bases and J gave up 1 base, with 14 bases separating them. Germline loops: CDR1 SGHRS, CDR2 YFSETQ. CDR3 length equals 16 residues. CDR3 residues: CASSPSSPLNTGELFF. Written as DNA, the CDR3 is TGCGCCAGCAGCCCCTCGTCCCCCTTGAACACCGGGGAGCTGTTTTTT.

This sequence joins TRBV28 and TRBJ1-5; 10 bases map to TRBD1. CDR1 is MDHEN and CDR2 is SYDVKM in the germline V gene. CDR3 length: 14 residues. Germline trimming cut 6 bases from V and 9 bases from J; bases unmatched to any gene: 8. The CDR3 DNA sequence: TGTGCCAGCAGCCCGGGACAGGGGAGTGGGCCCCAGCATTTT. Protein: CASSPGQGSGPQHF.

The chain combines TRBV30 with TRBJ2-7; 10 bases map to TRBD1. V lost 0 bases, J lost 3 bases, and 5 bases stayed unmatched. Germline V gene data show CDR1 as GTSNPN and CDR2 as SVGIG (reference sequence). The CDR3 contains 15 residues. Here the CDR3 reads CAWSVLGQGLYEQYF. In nucleotides, the CDR3 is TGTGCCTGGAGTGTACTGGGACAGGGGCTCTACGAGCAGTACTTC. Based on the CDR3 plus reference TRBV30 and TRBJ2-7, the full variable domain is SQTIHQWPATLVQPVGSPLSLECTVEGTSNPNLYWYRQAAGRGLQLLFYSVGIGQISSEVPQNLSASRPQDRQFILSSKKLLLSDSGFYLCAWSVLGQGLYEQYFGPGTRLTVT.

This CDR3 is CASSFFSAGELFF. Written as DNA, the CDR3 is TGTGCCAGCAGCTTTTTTTCGGCCGGGGAGCTGTTTTTT. The chain recombines TRBV7-9 with TRBJ2-2, with D unclear. Germline V lookup: CDR1 SEHNR, CDR2 FQNEAQ (reference sequence). CDR3 length: 13 residues. With 3 bases removed from V and 6 bases from J, the gap between germline ends came to 8 bases.

V and J are TRBV19 and TRBJ1-4; 7 bases match TRBD1. J gave up 7 bases and V 7 bases, and 12 bases lay outside the gene matches. The germline gives CDR1 LNHDA, CDR2 SQIVND (reference sequence). The CDR3 contains 15 residues. The CDR3 DNA reads TGTGCCAGTAAAGATTCGTGGACAGGAGGTGAAAAACTGTTTTTT. As protein: CASKDSWTGGEKLFF.

This clone appeared a single time. Here the CDR3 reads CASSLSGGFRYTGELFF. The CDR3 DNA reads TGTGCCAGCAGCCTGTCGGGAGGGTTTAGGTACACCGGGGAGCTGTTTTTT. The rearrangement joins TRBV13 to TRBJ2-2, with 8 positions matching TRBD2. The V gene end was trimmed by 5 bases and the J gene end by 3 bases; junction bases not matched to a gene: 11. The CDR3 totals 17 residues. CDR1 PRHDT and CDR2 FYEKMQ come from the germline V gene (reference sequence).

The chain joins TRBV28 to TRBJ2-1; TRBD1 is a possible D gene (5 bases). Trimming removed 5 bases from V and 7 bases from J, with 9 bases in between. CDR3 length: 12 residues. Germline CDR1 reads MDHEN; CDR2 reads SYDVKM. CDR3 loop: CASSTQGNEQFF. DNA for the CDR3: TGTGCCAGCAGTACCCAGGGTAATGAGCAGTTCTTC.

The V gene is TRBV29-1, the J gene TRBJ2-6; 9 bases are shared with TRBD1. V lost 6 bases, J lost 0 bases, and 9 bases stayed unmatched. Germline V gives CDR1 SQVTM, CDR2 ANQGSEA. The CDR3 spans 17 residues. The CDR3 loop is CSVVPGQGFSGANVLTF. The CDR3 DNA follows: TGCAGCGTCGTCCCGGGACAGGGATTCTCTGGGGCCAACGTCCTGACTTTC.

The V and J genes are TRBV27 and TRBJ1-1; D is uncertain. The CDR3 sequence is 14 residues long. With 5 bases removed from V and 5 bases from J, the gap between germline ends came to 15 bases. Germline V gives CDR1 MNHEY, CDR2 SMNVEV (reference sequence). The CDR3 here is CASSPTSGITEAFF. Here the CDR3 DNA reads TGTGCCAGCAGTCCTACGTCCGGGATTACTGAAGCTTTCTTT.

The V call is TRBV5-6, the J call TRBJ2-2; TRBD1 might be the D (5 bases). The length of the CDR3 is 14 residues. V lost 4 bases and J 4 bases, leaving 11 bases between the germline ends. Germline CDR1 and CDR2: SGHDT and YYEEEE. The CDR3 loop is CASSPREGTGELFF. DNA for the CDR3: TGTGCCAGCAGCCCCAGGGAAGGCACCGGGGAGCTGTTTTTT.

V gene TRBV6-5 combines with J gene TRBJ1-1; 7 bases are a match to TRBD1. V was clipped by 6 bases and J by 1 base; unmatched bases: 5. The CDR3 is 14 amino acids. Germline V gives CDR1 MNHEY, CDR2 SVGAGI. The CDR3 loop reads CASSNWDRNTEAFF. CDR3 sequence (DNA): TGTGCCAGCAGCAATTGGGACAGGAACACTGAAGCTTTCTTT.

The rearrangement joins TRBV10-3 to TRBJ2-7, with D perhaps TRBD1 or TRBD2 (7 bases each). V was clipped by 10 bases and J by 4 bases, with 14 bases between them. This CDR3 spans 12 amino acids. Germline-derived CDR1 and CDR2 are ENHRY and SYGVKD. The DNA of the CDR3 is TGTGCCAGCAGACAGGGAGGGTACGAGCAGTACTTC. Protein product: CASRQGGYEQYF.

V gene TRBV4-3 combines with J gene TRBJ2-3; TRBD2 agrees at 10 bases. V was pared by 5 bases and J by 2 bases, with 4 bases of the junction left unmatched. CDR3 length equals 15 residues. Germline loops: CDR1 LGHNA, CDR2 YSLEER. This chain's CDR3 is CASSIAGGFTDTQYF. The CDR3 DNA reads as TGCGCCAGCAGCATAGCGGGGGGCTTCACAGATACGCAGTATTTT.

This clone was found once. The chain has TRBV6-1 and TRBJ2-7; 9 bases match TRBD1. Trimming at V came to 4 bases and at J to 3 bases, leaving 7 bases not matched to a gene. The germline gives CDR1 MNHNS, CDR2 SASEGT. The CDR3 is 15 residues long. The CDR3 bases are TGTGCCAGCAGTGTCCAGCCGGGACAGGGCTACGAGCAGTACTTC. Translating it yields CASSVQPGQGYEQYF.

This chain joins TRBV11-2 and TRBJ1-2, with 11 nucleotides matching TRBD1. After removal of 2 bases from V and 1 base from J, the junction contained 12 bases not matched to a gene. This CDR3 contains 19 residues. Germline loops: CDR1 SGHAT, CDR2 FQNNGV. DNA of the CDR3: TGTGCCAGCAGCTTAACTCACCGGACAGGGGGCGCGATTAACTATGGCTACACCTTC. This codes for CASSLTHRTGGAINYGYTF.

The chain recombines TRBV19 with TRBJ1-2; D is possibly TRBD1 (6 bases). The CDR3 loop spans 16 amino acids. Trimming took 6 bases from V and 1 from J, leaving 18 bases between them. Germline V CDR1 and CDR2: LNHDA, SQIVND (reference sequence). As DNA, the CDR3 is TGTGCCAGTAGCGACCCGGGGACACCTATTAACTATGGCTACACCTTC. Translated, it gives CASSDPGTPINYGYTF.

The chain carries TRBV27 and TRBJ2-7; the D gene is possibly TRBD1 (5 bases). Germline V gene lookup returns CDR1 MNHEY and CDR2 SMNVEV (reference sequence). The CDR3 contains 13 residues. Trimming pared 3 bases from V and 6 bases from J, leaving 12 bases between. The CDR3 sequence: CASSLSRVSEQYF. CDR3 DNA sequence: TGTGCCAGCAGTTTGTCCAGGGTGAGCGAGCAGTACTTC.

In nucleotides, the CDR3 is TGTGCCAGCAGTTGGACAGGGAGTAGCACTGAAGCTTTCTTT. This gives the protein CASSWTGSSTEAFF. The rearrangement uses TRBV6-6 and TRBJ1-1; 8 bases are a match to TRBD1. This CDR3 is built from 14 residues. The germline V gene has CDR1 MNHNY and CDR2 SVGAGI (reference sequence). After removal of 4 bases from V and 4 bases from J, the junction contained 5 bases not matched to a gene.

J is TRBJ2-3 and V is TRBV7-3; TRBD1 is a possible D gene (5 bases). CDR1 is SGHTA and CDR2 is FQGTGA in the germline V gene. V was cut by 4 bases and J by 6 bases, with 26 bases left in between. This CDR3 has 18 residues. The CDR3 protein is CASSSQSRAGSKGDTQYF. CDR3 DNA sequence: TGTGCCAGCAGCTCCCAGAGCCGGGCAGGTAGTAAGGGGGATACGCAGTATTTT.

The V gene is TRBV5-1, the J gene TRBJ1-5; TRBD1 is a possible D gene (5 bases). Trimming cost V 0 bases and J 0 bases, with 7 bases left between them. Germline V gene lookup returns CDR1 SGHRS and CDR2 YFSETQ. CDR3 length equals 15 residues. CDR3 nucleotides: TGCGCCAGCAGCTTGGAGGGACTTAGCAATCAGCCCCAGCATTTT. Its protein is CASSLEGLSNQPQHF.

The sample holds one count of this clone. The chain is built from TRBV4-1 and TRBJ2-1; 10 bases align to TRBD2. With V trimmed by 0 bases and J by 4 bases, 3 bases remained unmatched. The CDR3 runs to 16 residues. The germline V gene encodes CDR1 MGHRA and CDR2 YSYEKL. DNA of the CDR3: TGCGCCAGCAGCCAAGATTCAGCGGGGGGGTACAATGAGCAGTTCTTC. This codes for CASSQDSAGGYNEQFF.

V and J are TRBV7-3 and TRBJ2-5; 11 positions match TRBD1. V was pared by 5 bases and J by 5 bases, with 4 bases of the junction left unmatched. The germline V gene has CDR1 SGHTA and CDR2 FQGTGA. This CDR3 has 14 amino acids. CDR3 bases: TGTGCCAGCAGCCCCCGGGACAGGGGGGAGACCCAGTACTTC. Protein sequence: CASSPRDRGETQYF.